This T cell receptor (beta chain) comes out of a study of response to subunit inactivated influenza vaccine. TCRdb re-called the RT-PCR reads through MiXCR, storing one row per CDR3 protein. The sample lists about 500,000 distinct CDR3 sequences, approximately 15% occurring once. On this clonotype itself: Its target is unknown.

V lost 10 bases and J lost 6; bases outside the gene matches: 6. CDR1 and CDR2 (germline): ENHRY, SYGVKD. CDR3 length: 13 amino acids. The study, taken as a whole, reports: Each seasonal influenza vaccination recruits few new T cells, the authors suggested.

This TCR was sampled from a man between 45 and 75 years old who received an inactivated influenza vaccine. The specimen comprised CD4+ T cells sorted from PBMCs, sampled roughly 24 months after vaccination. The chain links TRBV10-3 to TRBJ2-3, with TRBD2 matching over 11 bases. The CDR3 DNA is TGTGCCACCGGGGCTAGCGGGGGGGATACGCAGTATTTT. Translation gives CATGASGGDTQYF.